The rows below give T cell receptor beta chains drawn from one sample of a study of T cell repertoires in cytomegalovirus infection. The antigens these receptors bind are not known. Each CDR3 protein gets one entry after TCRdb re-called the reads with MiXCR. The sample has some 900,000 distinct CDR3 sequences, about 30% seen once. The source was cultured CD8+ T cells from PBMCs, collected from culture after CMV antigen stimulation. These receptors were collected from a human donor in good health (CMV status not recorded). Some clones in this sample may be carry-over from other donors' samples. The CDR3 runs from the conserved cysteine through the conserved F or W. The order of the fields is CDR3 protein, CDR3 DNA, V gene, clone size, J gene, D gene. The D gene is left open where the match is weak. Rows give clone size only sometimes, using once, few, many, or a class for an expanded clone.

cdr3_aa: CASSFYGDGTDTQYF
cdr3_nt: TGTGCCAGCAGCTTCTACGGGGATGGAACAGATACGCAGTATTTT
v_call: TRBV7-9
clone_size: NA
j_call: TRBJ2-3
d_call: NA

cdr3_aa: CASSTPGQGDNQPQHF
cdr3_nt: TGTGCCAGCTCAACCCCGGGACAGGGTGACAATCAGCCCCAGCATTTT
v_call: TRBV19
clone_size: NA
j_call: TRBJ1-5
d_call: TRBD1

cdr3_aa: CASSLETGGDEQFF
cdr3_nt: TGTGCCAGCAGTTTGGAAACAGGAGGCGATGAGCAGTTCTTC
v_call: TRBV12-3/TRBV12-4
clone_size: few
j_call: TRBJ2-1
d_call: NA

cdr3_aa: CASSLPSYGGEQYF
cdr3_nt: TGTGCCAGCAGTTTACCTAGCTATGGGGGTGAGCAGTACTTC
v_call: TRBV12-3/TRBV12-4
clone_size: few
j_call: TRBJ2-7
d_call: NA

cdr3_aa: CASGMGQGLDEQYF
cdr3_nt: TGTGCTAGTGGTATGGGACAGGGCTTGGACGAGCAGTACTTC
v_call: TRBV12-5
clone_size: few
j_call: TRBJ2-7
d_call: TRBD1

cdr3_aa: CASSYRDGTGELFF
cdr3_nt: TGTGCCAGCAGTTACAGGGATGGCACCGGGGAGCTGTTTTTT
v_call: TRBV6-5
clone_size: few
j_call: TRBJ2-2
d_call: NA

cdr3_aa: CASSSGQGFSGELFF
cdr3_nt: TGTGCCAGCAGCTCAGGACAGGGGTTTTCCGGGGAGCTGTTTTTT
v_call: TRBV7-6
clone_size: NA
j_call: TRBJ2-2
d_call: TRBD1

cdr3_aa: CASRGHVQETQYF
cdr3_nt: TGTGCCAGCAGGGGACACGTCCAAGAGACCCAGTACTTC
v_call: TRBV6-5
clone_size: few
j_call: TRBJ2-5
d_call: NA

cdr3_aa: CASSLNPAGVLETQYF
cdr3_nt: TGTGCCAGCAGCTTAAACCCAGCGGGGGTTTTAGAGACCCAGTACTTC
v_call: TRBV5-8
clone_size: NA
j_call: TRBJ2-5
d_call: TRBD2

cdr3_aa: CASSLMVGTYNEQFF
cdr3_nt: TGTGCCAGCAGCTTAATGGTAGGAACCTACAATGAGCAGTTCTTC
v_call: TRBV7-9
clone_size: NA
j_call: TRBJ2-1
d_call: NA

cdr3_aa: CASSLSAGGASQETQYF
cdr3_nt: TGTGCCAGCAGCTTATCAGCTGGGGGCGCTTCCCAAGAGACCCAGTACTTC
v_call: TRBV7-2
clone_size: few
j_call: TRBJ2-5
d_call: NA

cdr3_aa: CASSQTGGMEPQHF
cdr3_nt: TGCGCCAGCAGCCAAACCGGGGGCATGGAGCCCCAGCATTTT
v_call: TRBV4-1
clone_size: NA
j_call: TRBJ1-5
d_call: NA

cdr3_aa: CASSLPTSGGAHNEQFF
cdr3_nt: TGTGCCAGCAGTTTACCGACTAGCGGGGGGGCCCACAATGAGCAGTTCTTC
v_call: TRBV27
clone_size: few
j_call: TRBJ2-1
d_call: TRBD2

cdr3_aa: CASSLAGTGWGDTQYF
cdr3_nt: TGTGCCAGCAGCTTGGCCGGGACAGGGTGGGGAGATACGCAGTATTTT
v_call: TRBV5-4
clone_size: NA
j_call: TRBJ2-3
d_call: TRBD1

cdr3_aa: CSVEMTGGGETQYF
cdr3_nt: TGCAGCGTTGAAATGACAGGGGGGGGAGAGACCCAGTACTTC
v_call: TRBV29-1
clone_size: NA
j_call: TRBJ2-5
d_call: TRBD1

cdr3_aa: CASSILYNEQFF
cdr3_nt: TGTGCCAGCAGCATCCTCTACAATGAGCAGTTCTTC
v_call: TRBV11-1
clone_size: NA
j_call: TRBJ2-1
d_call: NA

cdr3_aa: CSVLWDRPRYEQYF
cdr3_nt: TGCAGCGTCCTATGGGACAGGCCTCGCTACGAGCAGTACTTC
v_call: TRBV29-1
clone_size: NA
j_call: TRBJ2-7
d_call: TRBD1

cdr3_aa: CASSYTGFTDTQYF
cdr3_nt: TGTGCCAGCAGTTACACCGGGTTCACAGATACGCAGTATTTT
v_call: TRBV6-5
clone_size: NA
j_call: TRBJ2-3
d_call: NA

cdr3_aa: CASSRYKTSTDTQYF
cdr3_nt: TGTGCCAGCAGTCGATATAAGACGTCCACAGATACGCAGTATTTT
v_call: TRBV6-8
clone_size: few
j_call: TRBJ2-3
d_call: NA

cdr3_aa: CASSYQAFNNYGYTF
cdr3_nt: TGTGCCAGCAGTTATCAAGCTTTTAATAACTATGGCTACACCTTC
v_call: TRBV6-2/TRBV6-3
clone_size: NA
j_call: TRBJ1-2
d_call: NA

cdr3_aa: CAIKRVAGGRGFQVDTQYF
cdr3_nt: TGTGCCATCAAGCGGGTAGCGGGGGGCCGAGGTTTTCAGGTAGATACGCAGTATTTT
v_call: TRBV10-3
clone_size: many
j_call: TRBJ2-3
d_call: TRBD2

cdr3_aa: CSVVWSSGNTIYF
cdr3_nt: TGCAGCGTTGTGTGGAGCTCTGGAAACACCATATATTTT
v_call: TRBV29-1
clone_size: NA
j_call: TRBJ1-3
d_call: NA